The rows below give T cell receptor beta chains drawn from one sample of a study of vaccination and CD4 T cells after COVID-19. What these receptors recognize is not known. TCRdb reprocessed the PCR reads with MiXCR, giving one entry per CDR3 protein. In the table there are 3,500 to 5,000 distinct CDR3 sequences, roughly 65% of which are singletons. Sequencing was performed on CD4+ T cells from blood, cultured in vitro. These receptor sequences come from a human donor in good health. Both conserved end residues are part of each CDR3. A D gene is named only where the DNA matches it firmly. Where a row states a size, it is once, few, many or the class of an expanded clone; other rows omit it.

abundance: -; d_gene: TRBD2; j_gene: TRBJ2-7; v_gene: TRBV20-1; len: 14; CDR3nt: TGCAGTGCCTCACCTCTAGCGGGAGCTTCGGAGCAGTACTTC; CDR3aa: CSASPLAGASEQYF
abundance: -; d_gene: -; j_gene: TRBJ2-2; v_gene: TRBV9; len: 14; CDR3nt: TGTGCCAGCAGCGTAGGAGGGGGATCCGGGGAGCTGTTTTTT; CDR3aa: CASSVGGGSGELFF
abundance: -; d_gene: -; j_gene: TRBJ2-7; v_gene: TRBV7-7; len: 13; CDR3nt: TGTGCCAGCAGCTTAGCTGGTTTCCACGAGCAGTACTTC; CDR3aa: CASSLAGFHEQYF
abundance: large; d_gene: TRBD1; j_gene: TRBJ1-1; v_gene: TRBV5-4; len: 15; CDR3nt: TGTGCCAGCAGTCCTCCGGGACAGCTGAACACTGAAGCTTTCTTT; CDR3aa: CASSPPGQLNTEAFF
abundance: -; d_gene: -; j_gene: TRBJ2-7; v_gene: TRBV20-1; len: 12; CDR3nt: TGCAGTGCTAGAGGCCCCGTCTACGAGCAGTACTTC; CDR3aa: CSARGPVYEQYF
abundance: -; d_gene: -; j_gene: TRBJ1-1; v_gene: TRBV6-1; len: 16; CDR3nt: TGTGCCAGCATCCGATCTTCTGGGGGGTTGAACACTGAAGCTTTCTTT; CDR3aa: CASIRSSGGLNTEAFF
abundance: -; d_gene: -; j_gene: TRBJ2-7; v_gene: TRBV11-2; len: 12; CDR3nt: TGTGCCAGCAGCTTGGGGCGACTAGAGCAGTACTTC; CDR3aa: CASSLGRLEQYF
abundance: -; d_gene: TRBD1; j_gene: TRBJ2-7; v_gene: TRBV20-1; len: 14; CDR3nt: TGCAGTGCTAGTCCGGGACAGGGGCCCTACGAGCAGTACTTC; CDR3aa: CSASPGQGPYEQYF
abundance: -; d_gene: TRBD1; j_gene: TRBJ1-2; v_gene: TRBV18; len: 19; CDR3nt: TGTGCCAGCTCACCCCAGGCCGGGACAGGGGCCTTGGGAGACTATGGCTACACCTTC; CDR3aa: CASSPQAGTGALGDYGYTF
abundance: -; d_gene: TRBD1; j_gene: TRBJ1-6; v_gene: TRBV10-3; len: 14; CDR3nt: TGTGCCATCACCCAAGACAGGGGGAATTCACCCCTCCACTTT; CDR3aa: CAITQDRGNSPLHF
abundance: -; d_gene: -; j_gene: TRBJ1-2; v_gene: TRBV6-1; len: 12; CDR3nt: TGTGCCAGCACTCCCGCTTACTATGGCTACACCTTC; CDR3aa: CASTPAYYGYTF
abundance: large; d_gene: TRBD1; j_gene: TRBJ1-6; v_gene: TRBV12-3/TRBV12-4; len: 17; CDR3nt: TGTGCCAGCAGTAACCCGGGACAGGGTGCTTTTGGATCACCCCTCCACTTT; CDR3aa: CASSNPGQGAFGSPLHF
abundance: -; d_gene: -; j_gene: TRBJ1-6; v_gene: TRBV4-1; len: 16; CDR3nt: TGCGCCAGCAGCCAAGGTGCAGGGAAGTATAATTCACCCCTCCACTTT; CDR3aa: CASSQGAGKYNSPLHF
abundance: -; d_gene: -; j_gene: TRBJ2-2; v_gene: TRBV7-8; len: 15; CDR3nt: TGTGCCAGCAGCTCATCCCGGGGGTGGACCGGGGAGCTGTTTTTT; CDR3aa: CASSSSRGWTGELFF
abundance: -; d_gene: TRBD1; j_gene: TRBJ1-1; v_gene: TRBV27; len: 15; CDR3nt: TGTGCCAGCAGTTTATCGGACAGGGTGGGCACTGAAGCTTTCTTT; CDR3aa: CASSLSDRVGTEAFF
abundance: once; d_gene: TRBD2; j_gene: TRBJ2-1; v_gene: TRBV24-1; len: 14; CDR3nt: TGTGCCACCAGTAGCGGGAGGGCCGGTAATGAGCAGTTCTTC; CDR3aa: CATSSGRAGNEQFF
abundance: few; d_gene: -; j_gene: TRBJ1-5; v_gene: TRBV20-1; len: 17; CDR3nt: TGCAGTGCTAGAGGGTCGTGGGGGGCTGATAGCAATCAGCCCCAGCATTTT; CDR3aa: CSARGSWGADSNQPQHF
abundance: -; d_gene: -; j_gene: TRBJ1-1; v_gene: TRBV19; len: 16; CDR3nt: TGTGCCAGCGCGTACGGGACAAGAGAGAGGAACACTGAAGCTTTCTTT; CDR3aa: CASAYGTRERNTEAFF
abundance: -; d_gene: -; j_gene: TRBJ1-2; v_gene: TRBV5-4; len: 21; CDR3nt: TGTGCCAGCAGCTTGCCAGTAGGCCGGAGTACCTGGCGGCCTGATAACTATGGCTACACCTTC; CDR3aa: CASSLPVGRSTWRPDNYGYTF
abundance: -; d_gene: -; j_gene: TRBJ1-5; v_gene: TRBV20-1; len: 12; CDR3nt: TGCAGTGCCAACAGGGGCAATCAGCCCCAGCATTTT; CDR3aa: CSANRGNQPQHF
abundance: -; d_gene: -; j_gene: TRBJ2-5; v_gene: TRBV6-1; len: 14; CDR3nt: TGTGCCAGCACCCAGCTTGGCGGGCAAGAGACCCAGTACTTC; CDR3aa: CASTQLGGQETQYF
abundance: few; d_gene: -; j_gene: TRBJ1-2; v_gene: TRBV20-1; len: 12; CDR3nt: TGCAGTGCTAGGGGGGGGGTCTATGGCTACACCTTC; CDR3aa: CSARGGVYGYTF
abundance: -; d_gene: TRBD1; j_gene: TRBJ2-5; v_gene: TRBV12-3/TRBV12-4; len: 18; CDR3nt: TGTGCCAGCAGTTTAGATGCTTTGGGACAGGGTGTGAGGGAGACCCAGTACTTC; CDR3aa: CASSLDALGQGVRETQYF
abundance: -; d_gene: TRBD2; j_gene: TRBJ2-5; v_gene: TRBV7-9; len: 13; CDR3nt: TGTGCCAGCAGCTTTGCGGGAGTGGAGACCCAGTACTTC; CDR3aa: CASSFAGVETQYF
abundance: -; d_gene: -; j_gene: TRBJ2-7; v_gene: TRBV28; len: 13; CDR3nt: TGTGCCATCTCCGGGACACTCTACAGCGAGCAGTACTTC; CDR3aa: CAISGTLYSEQYF
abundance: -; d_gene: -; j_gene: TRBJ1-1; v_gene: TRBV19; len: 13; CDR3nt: TGTGCCAGTAGTATCACCGGGGCCATGGAAGCTTTCTTT; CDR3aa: CASSITGAMEAFF
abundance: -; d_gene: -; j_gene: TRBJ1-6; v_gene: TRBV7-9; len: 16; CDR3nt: TGTGCCAGCAGCTTAGGCGCGGGGGGCTCCAATTCACCCCTCCACTTT; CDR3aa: CASSLGAGGSNSPLHF
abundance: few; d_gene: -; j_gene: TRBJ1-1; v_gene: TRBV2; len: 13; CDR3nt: TGTGCCAGCAGTGAAATGGGGAACACTGAAGCTTTCTTT; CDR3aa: CASSEMGNTEAFF
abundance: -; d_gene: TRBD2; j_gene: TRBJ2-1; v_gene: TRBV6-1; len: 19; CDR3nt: TGTGCCAGCAGCAGAATACCGGGACTAGCGGGAGGGCCGAGGAATGAGCAGTTCTTC; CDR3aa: CASSRIPGLAGGPRNEQFF